This entry lists 29 T cell receptor beta chains sequenced from one sample in a study of identical twins. TCRdb used MiXCR to reprocess the 5' RACE reads, holding one entry per CDR3 protein. The sample yields 1.5 million or so distinct CDR3 sequences, less than 40% seen once. Sequencing input: cord blood. The receptors were sampled from a newborn girl in good health.

The chain links TRBV6-5 to TRBJ2-1; possibly TRBD1 or TRBD2 for D (5 bases each). The J call may be incorrect, as the DNA end agrees better with TRBJ2-7. Per the germline V gene, CDR1 is MNHEY and CDR2 is SVGAGI. The CDR3 is 17 residues long. The CDR3 sequence is CASSCFGTPSSYNEQYF. CDR3 coding DNA: TGTGCCAGCAGTTGCTTTGGGACGCCGAGCTCCTACAATGAGCAGTACTTC.

The J gene is TRBJ2-4, the V gene TRBV5-1; D gene ambiguous. V gave up 1 base and J gave up 5 bases, with 7 bases separating them. The CDR3 loop spans 13 amino acids. Germline V gene sequence: CDR1 SGHRS, CDR2 YFSETQ. Here the CDR3 reads CASSLSQENIQYF. For the CDR3, the DNA is TGCGCCAGCAGCTTGAGTCAGGAAAACATTCAGTACTTC.

The CDR3 DNA follows: TGTGCCAGCAGCTCCCGACTAGCGGGCCACCAAGAGACCCAGTACTTC. It translates to CASSSRLAGHQETQYF. This chain links TRBV11-2 with TRBJ2-5, with TRBD2 matching 10 bases. Looked up from germline, CDR1 is SGHAT and CDR2 is FQNNGV. V gave up 4 bases and J gave up 0 bases; unmatched junction bases: 5. This CDR3 contains 16 residues.

DNA of the CDR3: TGTGCCAGCAGTGACGTGGGAGTGGGCTACAATGAGCAGTTCTTC. Translating gives CASSDVGVGYNEQFF. The rearrangement uses TRBV25-1 and TRBJ2-1, with D perhaps matching TRBD2 (5 bases). The CDR3 contains 15 residues. The V gene's germline CDR1 is MGHDK and CDR2 SYGVNS. V lost 3 bases and J 3 bases, leaving 12 bases between the germline ends.

The rearrangement uses TRBV12-3 or TRBV12-4 and TRBJ2-1; 10 bases are a match to TRBD2. The CDR3 consists of 18 residues. V lost 2 bases to trimming and J lost 1 base; unmatched junction nucleotides: 8. CDR3 sequence (DNA): TGTGCCAGCAGTTTAAGGACTAGCGGCCTCCCTTCCTACAATGAGCAGTTCTTC. Translating it yields CASSLRTSGLPSYNEQFF.

This sequence joins TRBV2 and TRBJ2-3; D gene uncertain. The V end was cut by 6 bases, the J end by 2 bases, with 12 bases between. In germline, CDR1 is SNHLY, CDR2 FYNNEI. This CDR3 contains 14 residues. CDR3 residues: CASRTDGNTDTQYF. The CDR3 DNA reads TGTGCCAGCAGGACGGACGGAAACACAGATACGCAGTATTTT.

V is TRBV27 and J is TRBJ2-3; TRBD1 matches at 8 bases. The length of the CDR3 is 15 residues. V shed 4 bases and J 2 bases; nucleotides not matched to a gene: 5. Germline V CDR1 and CDR2: MNHEY, SMNVEV (reference sequence). The CDR3 region has the DNA TGTGCCAGCAGTTGGTGGACAGGGTCCACAGATACGCAGTATTTT. Translation gives CASSWWTGSTDTQYF.

This chain uses TRBV7-9 with TRBJ2-2, with D possibly TRBD2 on 5 matching bases. Germline CDR1 reads SEHNR; CDR2 reads FQNEAQ (reference sequence). Trimming pared 2 bases from V and 0 bases from J, leaving 16 bases between. CDR3 length equals 18 residues. CDR3 in DNA: TGTGCCAGCAGCTTAACGGCCCCCGGGGTTCCGAACACCGGGGAGCTGTTTTTT. This codes for CASSLTAPGVPNTGELFF.

The rearrangement joins TRBV9 to TRBJ2-4; the D is unclear. Judging by the DNA end, TRBJ2-5 fits better; the J call may be wrong. Germline V gives CDR1 SGDLS, CDR2 YYNGEE. This CDR3 comprises 13 residues. The CDR3 DNA follows: TGTGCCAGCGGCCCCGAGTTCCAAGAGACCCAGTACTTC. This sequence encodes CASGPEFQETQYF.

The gene calls are TRBV28 and TRBJ2-1, with D possibly called TRBD1 or TRBD2 (5 bases each). Trimming took off 5 bases at V and 3 bases at J, with 14 bases between the two ends. This CDR3 spans 15 amino acids. CDR1 and CDR2 (germline): MDHEN, SYDVKM. The CDR3: CASSAPGRHYNEQFF. The CDR3 DNA follows: TGTGCCAGCAGTGCCCCGGGGCGACACTACAATGAGCAGTTCTTC.

The chain couples TRBV25-1 to TRBJ2-5; the D is unclear. This CDR3 has 16 amino acids. CDR1 MGHDK and CDR2 SYGVNS come from the germline V gene. V lost 0 bases to trimming and J lost 11 bases, with 22 bases between them. The CDR3 DNA sequence: TGTGCCAGCAGTGAATACCGCGCAGGCCGTGGGGATGAGCAGTACTTC. Its translation: CASSEYRAGRGDEQYF.

A few counts support this clonotype. The rearrangement joins TRBV20-1 to TRBJ2-4; the D gene is possibly TRBD2 (7 bases). The J call is doubtful: the DNA matches TRBJ2-7 better. Germline lookup yields CDR1 DFQATT and CDR2 SNEGSKA (reference sequence). The CDR3 loop spans 12 amino acids. CDR3 region: CSAPGGGLEQYF. Here the CDR3 DNA reads TGCAGTGCCCCTGGCGGGGGCCTCGAGCAGTACTTC.

This clonotype was seen at least ten times. The chain joins TRBV5-1 to TRBJ2-2; the D is unclear. This CDR3 spans 12 amino acids. Germline CDR1 SGHRS, CDR2 YFSETQ. V was shortened by 0 bases and J by 3 bases, with 0 bases between the two germline ends. The CDR3 region is CASSLDTGELFF. In DNA, the CDR3 is TGCGCCAGCAGCTTGGACACCGGGGAGCTGTTTTTT.

The V and J genes are TRBV20-1 and TRBJ1-5, with unresolved D. CDR1 is DFQATT and CDR2 is SNEGSKA in the germline V gene (reference sequence). There are 13 residues in the CDR3. V dropped 3 bases and J dropped 5 bases, with 11 bases sitting between them. CDR3 in amino acids: CSASPTPYQPQHF. The CDR3 DNA reads TGCAGTGCTAGCCCAACCCCCTATCAGCCCCAGCATTTT.

There are a few counts of this clonotype. The rearrangement joins TRBV14 to TRBJ2-1; 8 nucleotides agree with TRBD2. J gave up 11 bases and V 4 bases, and 13 bases lay outside the gene matches. Germline V CDR1 and CDR2: SGHDN, FVKESK. The CDR3 spans 15 residues. In DNA, the CDR3 is TGTGCCAGCAGCCCGGGACTAGTTACTACAATGAAGCAGTTCTTC. Translation: CASSPGLVTTMKQFF.

This clonotype was detected only a few times. This chain links TRBV7-2 with TRBJ2-4; 8 bases fit TRBD2. The DNA matches TRBJ2-7 better at its end, which makes the J call doubtful. CDR3 size: 15 residues. Germline V lookup: CDR1 SGHTA, CDR2 FQGNSA. The CDR3 nucleotides are TGTGCCAGCAGCTTAGCCAGCGGGAGAAGGTACGAGCAGTACTTC. As protein: CASSLASGRRYEQYF.

The chain combines TRBV7-2 with TRBJ2-7; the D gene is possibly TRBD2 (5 bases). Germline CDR1 is SGHTA and CDR2 is FQGNSA. The length of the CDR3 is 15 residues. Trimming took off 1 base at V and 2 bases at J, with 12 bases between the two ends. The CDR3 loop is CASSLVGDGAYEQYF. As DNA, the CDR3 is TGTGCCAGCAGCTTAGTGGGTGACGGGGCCTACGAGCAGTACTTC.

This clonotype was recorded a few times. The rearrangement links TRBV20-1 to TRBJ2-7; D may be TRBD2 (5 bases). This CDR3 comprises 12 residues. CDR1 and CDR2 from the germline V gene are DFQATT and SNEGSKA (reference sequence). CDR3 in DNA: TGCAGCCGTAGTGGGGAGAGCTACGAGCAGTACTTC. Translated, it gives CSRSGESYEQYF.

This clonotype occurred a few times. J is TRBJ1-2 and V is TRBV7-9; D gene ambiguous. From germline, CDR1 is SEHNR and CDR2 FQNEAQ (reference sequence). V lost 3 bases and J 6 bases, leaving 14 bases between the germline ends. CDR3 length: 14 residues. CDR3 sequence (DNA): TGTGCCAGCAGCTTGTGGACGGTAGAGGATGGCTACACCTTC. Protein sequence: CASSLWTVEDGYTF.

This clonotype occurred a few times. V and J are TRBV6-2 or TRBV6-3 and TRBJ2-7, with 8 nucleotides matching TRBD1. This CDR3 has 16 amino acids. The ends lost 6 bases at V and 0 bases at J; junction bases unmatched: 10. Germline V lookup: CDR1 MNHEY, CDR2 SVGEGT. The CDR3 region is CASSNPRTGSSYEQYF. CDR3 sequence (DNA): TGTGCCAGCAGCAACCCCCGGACAGGGAGCTCCTACGAGCAGTACTTC.

J is TRBJ2-4 and V is TRBV3-1; 8 bases align to TRBD2. The assigned J gene may be wrong: the sequence end matches TRBJ2-5 better. This CDR3 spans 16 amino acids. Germline lookup yields CDR1 LGHDT and CDR2 YNNKEL (reference sequence). This CDR3 reads CASSQGLLADQETQYF. CDR3 bases: TGTGCCAGCAGCCAAGGATTACTAGCGGACCAAGAGACCCAGTACTTC.

This clonotype has only a few counts. This chain uses TRBV6-1 with TRBJ1-5, with TRBD1 matching 7 bases. V was pared by 5 bases and J by 7 bases, with 8 bases of the junction left unmatched. CDR1 and CDR2 from the germline V gene are MNHNS and SASEGT. The CDR3 consists of 14 residues. Written as DNA, the CDR3 is TGTGCCAGCAGTCACCGACAGGGCGGCCAGCCCCAGCATTTT. It encodes CASSHRQGGQPQHF.

As for this clonotype: A much larger clone differs by one base, so this may be a read error. The chain joins TRBV5-1 to TRBJ2-4; D not resolved. CDR1 is SGHRS, CDR2 YFSETQ, per germline. The CDR3 length is 14 residues. The V gene lost 1 base and the J gene lost 13 bases, with 18 bases spanning the gap. CDR3 nucleotide sequence: TGCGCCAGCAGCTTGCGGCAGAACTACAATGAGCAGTACTTC. It yields the protein CASSLRQNYNEQYF.

The J gene is TRBJ2-3, the V gene TRBV20-1; TRBD2 might be the D (6 bases). V was pared by 3 bases and J by 5 bases, with 15 bases between. The length of the CDR3 is 14 residues. The V gene's germline CDR1 is DFQATT and CDR2 SNEGSKA (reference sequence). This CDR3 reads CSASPAGGGDTQYF. The CDR3, as DNA: TGCAGTGCTAGTCCAGCGGGTGGGGGAGATACGCAGTATTTT.

In this sample, this clonotype turned up a few times. The rearrangement links TRBV3-1 to TRBJ2-7; no clear D gene. Trimming left V 0 bases short and J 5 bases short, with 17 bases between. The length of the CDR3 is 16 residues. CDR1 and CDR2 (germline): LGHDT, YNNKEL (reference sequence). CDR3 amino acids: CASSQDRVPPRDEQYF. For the CDR3, the DNA is TGTGCCAGCAGCCAAGACCGGGTCCCCCCCCGGGACGAGCAGTACTTC.

This clonotype was seen a few times. The genes are TRBV12-3 or TRBV12-4 and TRBJ2-7; 7 bases line up with TRBD2. V shed 6 bases, J shed 2 bases, and the junction held 10 bases outside the gene matches. The CDR3 consists of 15 residues. The CDR3 region is CASRGSGAATYEQYF. The CDR3 bases are TGTGCCAGCAGGGGCAGCGGGGCAGCAACCTACGAGCAGTACTTC.

A few counts support this clonotype. This chain joins TRBV7-2 and TRBJ2-1; 7 nucleotides match TRBD1. The CDR3 is made up of 15 amino acids. From germline, CDR1 is SGHTA and CDR2 FQGNSA. The ends lost 5 bases at V and 3 bases at J; junction bases unmatched: 7. DNA of the CDR3: TGTGCCAGCAGCCGGGGACAGCCTCTCTACAATGAGCAGTTCTTC. The encoded protein is CASSRGQPLYNEQFF.

The chain carries TRBV2 and TRBJ2-2; D not certain. CDR1 is SNHLY, CDR2 FYNNEI, per germline. With 6 bases removed from V and 1 base from J, the gap between germline ends came to 6 bases. The CDR3 is 13 residues long. CDR3 loop: CASRSENTGELFF. The CDR3 region has the DNA TGTGCCAGCAGGTCCGAGAACACCGGGGAGCTGTTTTTT.

V and J are TRBV3-1 and TRBJ1-4; possibly TRBD1 for D (6 bases). The V end was cut by 5 bases, the J end by 6 bases, with 16 bases between. The CDR3 length is 15 residues. The germline V gene encodes CDR1 LGHDT and CDR2 YNNKEL (reference sequence). CDR3 sequence (DNA): TGTGCCAGCAGCGACGCAGGGGTTGGGCATGAAAAACTGTTTTTT. It encodes CASSDAGVGHEKLFF.